The entry below describes one TCR beta chain. The junction does not match germline at one end; this may be a read error. Every donor gave roughly 9.2 milliliters of peripheral blood. This record belongs to a study of blood T cells in healthy people across ages. Sample-barcoded 5' priming and a J-beta primer mix drove a second PCR of about 6 to 12 cycles. Each cDNA molecule received a tag from a template-switch adaptor that had 12 random nucleotides. Each CDR3 protein gets one entry after TCRdb re-called the 5' RACE reads with MiXCR. The data contain about 900,000 distinct CDR3 sequences, around 49% of them singletons. The CDR3 covers 15 residues. CDR1 and CDR2 from the germline V gene are SGHTA and FQGNSA.

The sequenced sample was blood. This receptor was taken from a man aged 25-40 years in good health. The V and J genes are TRBV7-2 and TRBJ1-5; tentatively, D is TRBD1 (6 bases). This chain's CDR3 is CVSSLNRVGNQPQHF. The CDR3 nucleotides are TGTGTCAGCAGCTTAAACAGGGTGGGCAATCAGCCCCAGCATTTT.